These 25 T cell receptor beta chains were sequenced from one sample in a study of cytomegalovirus exposure and HLA in healthy donors. The study ran its PCR with 60 Vbeta and 13 Jbeta primers. Using immunoSEQ multiplex PCR, the repertoire was profiled, and TCRdb retains in-frame clones only, with some absent. In the table there are roughly 160,000 clones, roughly 80% of which are singletons. Sequenced: PBMCs. These receptor sequences come from a man aged 25 to 40 in good health and CMV-seronegative.

This chain's CDR3 is CASRATGGSYEQYF. CDR3 DNA: TGTGCCAGTAGGGCGACAGGGGGCTCCTACGAGCAGTACTTC. This chain links TRBV19 with TRBJ2-5, with 9 positions matching TRBD1. Gene TRBJ2-7 matches the end of the DNA better, so the J call may be wrong. The CDR3 extends over 14 amino acids. Germline V gene lookup returns CDR1 LNHDA and CDR2 SQIVND (reference sequence).

V usage is TRBV7-8 and J usage is TRBJ2-3, with TRBD2 matching over 11 bases. Trimming at V came to 1 base and at J to 6 bases, leaving 9 bases not matched to a gene. The germline CDR1 and CDR2 sequences are SGHVS and FQNEAQ. This CDR3 region has 17 residues. The CDR3 bases are TGTGCCAGCAGCTTAGTGTCTAGCGGGGGGCCAGGGGATACGCAGTATTTT. Protein sequence: CASSLVSSGGPGDTQYF.

This chain links TRBV6-1 with TRBJ2-7, with D hard to call. V was trimmed by 8 bases and J by 6 bases, leaving 11 bases between them. CDR1 MNHNS and CDR2 SASEGT come from the germline V gene. The CDR3 spans 11 residues. CDR3 sequence: CASAGFSEQYF. The CDR3 DNA reads TGTGCCAGCGCCGGGTTCTCCGAGCAGTACTTC.

The V gene is TRBV11-2, the J gene TRBJ2-2, with 9 nucleotides matching TRBD1. V dropped 5 bases and J dropped 4; count of bases not matched to a gene: 8. Germline CDR1 reads SGHAT; CDR2 reads FQNNGV. The CDR3 runs 16 residues. CDR3 nucleotides: TGTGCCAGCAGCCCCCGGACAGGGGTGGGCACCGGGGAGCTGTTTTTT. Its translation: CASSPRTGVGTGELFF.

The chain couples TRBV9 to TRBJ2-3; D is possibly TRBD2 (6 bases). Germline V gene sequence: CDR1 SGDLS, CDR2 YYNGEE. Trimming cost V 5 bases and J 5 bases, with 12 bases left between them. This CDR3 contains 13 residues. Here the CDR3 reads CASSRTGEDTQYF. In DNA, the CDR3 is TGTGCCAGCAGTCGTACGGGGGAAGATACGCAGTATTTT.

V usage is TRBV5-1 and J usage is TRBJ2-5; D may be TRBD1 (5 bases). V was shortened by 4 bases and J by 1 base, with 17 bases between the two germline ends. The germline gives CDR1 SGHRS, CDR2 YFSETQ. The CDR3 is made up of 16 amino acids. This CDR3 reads CASSGFIQGLQETQYF. CDR3 DNA: TGCGCCAGCAGCGGGTTTATTCAGGGTCTCCAAGAGACCCAGTACTTC.

The chain joins TRBV5-5 to TRBJ2-2; D is undetermined. The CDR3 length is 13 residues. V dropped 1 base and J dropped 3 bases, with 4 bases sitting between them. Looked up from germline, CDR1 is SGHKS and CDR2 is YYEKEE (reference sequence). CDR3 protein: CASSLQDTGELFF. CDR3 DNA: TGTGCCAGCAGCTTGCAGGACACCGGGGAGCTGTTTTTT.

This clone was counted only a few times. This rearrangement joins TRBV4-1 to TRBJ1-5; D gene unclear. The CDR3 contains 15 residues. V gave up 1 base and J gave up 2 bases, with 9 bases separating them. Germline values: CDR1 MGHRA, CDR2 YSYEKL. The CDR3 region is CASSQGSPRNQPQHF. The CDR3 coding sequence is TGCGCCAGCAGCCAAGGTTCCCCTCGCAATCAGCCCCAGCATTTT.

The J gene is TRBJ1-5, the V gene TRBV27, with TRBD1 matching over 7 bases. V gave up 6 bases and J gave up 1 base; unmatched junction bases: 3. The CDR3 has 14 amino acids. The germline V gene has CDR1 MNHEY and CDR2 SMNVEV (reference sequence). CDR3: CASRSGGSNQPQHF. The CDR3 nucleotides read TGTGCCAGCAGATCAGGGGGGAGCAATCAGCCCCAGCATTTT.

The genes are TRBV30 and TRBJ1-2; D perhaps matches TRBD1 (5 bases). CDR3 length: 16 residues. Trimming stripped 1 base from V and 2 bases from J, with 17 bases between. Germline CDR1 is GTSNPN and CDR2 is SVGIG (reference sequence). The CDR3 DNA reads as TGTGCCTGGAGTGGGGGGAGGCCGAACCTCAACTATGGCTACACCTTC. Translation: CAWSGGRPNLNYGYTF.

This clone came up a few times. Mismatch with germline at one junction end may stem from a read error. The J gene is TRBJ2-7, the V gene TRBV10-3; D possibly corresponds to TRBD2 (5 bases). The CDR3 spans 13 residues. CDR1 is ENHRY, CDR2 SYGVKD, per germline. The CDR3 coding sequence is TGTGCCAGCAGTTACTCCACGGGGTACGAGCAGTACTTC. This sequence encodes CASSYSTGYEQYF.

V is TRBV7-9 and J is TRBJ2-1; D gene uncertain. CDR3 length: 15 amino acids. CDR1 is SEHNR and CDR2 is FQNEAQ in the germline V gene (reference sequence). Trimming stripped 2 bases from V and 7 bases from J, with 15 bases between. The CDR3, as DNA: TGTGCCAGCAGCTTATCCCGCGGCGGCTCTAATGAGCAGTTCTTC. This encodes CASSLSRGGSNEQFF.

The chain combines TRBV5-1 with TRBJ2-7; 7 positions agree with TRBD1. Germline V CDR1 and CDR2: SGHRS, YFSETQ. V lost 0 bases, J lost 0 bases, and 9 bases stayed unmatched. The CDR3 has 17 residues. In DNA, the CDR3 is TGCGCCAGCAGCTTGGCCCTACAGGGGCCCAGCTCCTACGAGCAGTACTTC. This sequence encodes CASSLALQGPSSYEQYF.

The chain joins TRBV27 to TRBJ2-7, with 9 bases fitting TRBD1. The CDR3 is made up of 17 amino acids. V dropped 2 bases and J dropped 3; count of bases not matched to a gene: 11. Germline V gene sequence: CDR1 MNHEY, CDR2 SMNVEV (reference sequence). The CDR3 nucleotides read TGTGCCAGCAGTTTAGGGGACAGGGCCGTAAAAGACTACGAGCAGTACTTC. Translating it yields CASSLGDRAVKDYEQYF.

This sequence joins TRBV6-1 and TRBJ1-4; perhaps TRBD1 as D (6 bases). The CDR3 has 16 residues. V dropped 3 bases and J dropped 4 bases, with 15 bases sitting between them. CDR1 and CDR2 from the germline V gene are MNHNS and SASEGT. The CDR3 reads CASSELTGRGNEKLFF. The CDR3 DNA reads TGTGCCAGCAGTGAGTTAACAGGGAGGGGTAATGAAAAACTGTTTTTT.

The chain links TRBV4-2 to TRBJ2-1; 9 nucleotides align to TRBD2. J gave up 7 bases and V 4 bases, and 11 bases lay outside the gene matches. The CDR3 extends over 16 amino acids. Germline values: CDR1 LGHNA, CDR2 YNFKEQ. The chain's CDR3 is CASSPEGGGGANEQFF. In nucleotides, the CDR3 is TGTGCCAGCAGCCCGGAAGGGGGCGGGGGGGCAAATGAGCAGTTCTTC.

V gene TRBV27 combines with J gene TRBJ2-1; 11 bases match TRBD2. J lost 10 bases, V lost 6 bases, and 23 bases had no gene match. CDR1 is MNHEY and CDR2 is SMNVEV in the germline V gene (reference sequence). The CDR3 runs to 19 residues. The CDR3 is CASRRTATELLAGVREQFF. The CDR3 DNA is TGTGCCAGCAGGAGGACAGCAACGGAATTACTAGCGGGAGTTCGCGAGCAGTTCTTC.

With regard to this clone: The junction departs from germline at one end; a sequencing error may be responsible. The chain links TRBV7-7 to TRBJ1-1, with a tentative D call TRBD1 (6 bases). The CDR3 has 13 residues. CDR1 is SSHAT and CDR2 is FNYEAQ in the germline V gene (reference sequence). The CDR3 nucleotides read TGTGCTAGCAGCTTACAGGGGAACACTGAAGCTTTCTTT. It yields the protein CASSLQGNTEAFF.

This clone was found a few times. The chain couples TRBV6-6 to TRBJ2-1; 14 bases agree with TRBD2. J lost 7 bases, V lost 7 bases, and 9 bases had no gene match. The CDR3 sequence is 16 residues long. Germline assignment: CDR1 MNHNY and CDR2 SVGAGI (reference sequence). The CDR3 DNA reads TGTGCCAGCACTCTCCAGACTAGCGGGAGGGCAAATGAGCAGTTCTTC. This gives the protein CASTLQTSGRANEQFF.

The chain is built from TRBV9 and TRBJ2-5; 10 bases fit TRBD1. CDR3 length: 18 residues. Germline CDR1 reads SGDLS; CDR2 reads YYNGEE. Unmatched junction bases numbered 11, after V lost 2 bases and J lost 1 base. The CDR3 bases are TGTGCCAGCAGCGTGAGCCTCGACAGGGGGCCTACCCAAGAGACCCAGTACTTC. Translated: CASSVSLDRGPTQETQYF. Supplemented by reference TRBV9 and TRBJ2-5, the full variable domain reads DSGVTQTPKHLITATGQRVTLRCSPRSGDLSVYWYQQSLDQGLQFLIQYYNGEERAKGNILERFSAQQFPDLHSELNLSSLELGDSALYFCASSVSLDRGPTQETQYFGPGTRLLVL.

The chain combines TRBV30 with TRBJ1-5; 7 bases map to TRBD1. The CDR3 contains 13 residues. Unmatched junction bases numbered 4, after V lost 2 bases and J lost 6 bases. Germline V CDR1 and CDR2: GTSNPN, SVGIG (reference sequence). CDR3 in amino acids: CAWSTGEVQPQHF. The CDR3 DNA is TGTGCCTGGAGTACAGGGGAGGTTCAGCCCCAGCATTTT.

The chain combines TRBV27 with TRBJ2-3, with TRBD2 matching 10 bases. CDR1 and CDR2 (germline): MNHEY, SMNVEV (reference sequence). J lost 6 bases, V lost 5 bases, and 8 bases had no gene match. This CDR3 comprises 15 residues. The CDR3 DNA reads as TGTGCCAGCAGTCCCCTAGCGGGAGCGGGGGATACGCAGTATTTT. Its translation: CASSPLAGAGDTQYF.

V is TRBV15 and J is TRBJ2-7; 10 nucleotides agree with TRBD1. From germline, CDR1 is LNHNV and CDR2 YYDKDF (reference sequence). V was clipped by 6 bases and J by 3 bases; unmatched bases: 8. This CDR3 region has 15 residues. The CDR3 reads CATRTRQGANYEQYF. The CDR3 coding sequence is TGTGCCACCAGAACCCGACAGGGGGCAAACTACGAGCAGTACTTC.

This clone has a single count. The gene calls are TRBV7-2 and TRBJ2-7; TRBD2 aligns across 7 bases. The CDR3 runs 17 residues. Germline CDR1 and CDR2: SGHTA and FQGNSA. Losses at the gene ends were 0 bases for V and 6 bases for J; bases not matched to a gene: 14. The CDR3 nucleotides are TGTGCCAGCAGCTTAGCGTCCCCGGGCGGGAGCGCGAGCGAGCAGTACTTC. Translated: CASSLASPGGSASEQYF. Full variable domain (missing parts from reference TRBV7-2 and TRBJ2-7): GAGVSQSPSNKVTEKGKDVELRCDPISGHTALYWYRQSLGQGLEFLIYFQGNSAPDKSGLPSDRFSAERTGGSVSTLTIQRTQQEDSAVYLCASSLASPGGSASEQYFGPGTRLTVT.

This chain connects TRBV30 to TRBJ1-1; D ambiguous. The CDR3 covers 15 residues. Germline V lookup: CDR1 GTSNPN, CDR2 SVGIG (reference sequence). V lost 1 base to trimming and J lost 2 bases, with 14 bases between them. The chain's CDR3 is CAWSGWEGLNTEAFF. The DNA of the CDR3 is TGTGCCTGGAGTGGGTGGGAGGGCCTAAACACTGAAGCTTTCTTT.